Detailed here is one T cell receptor beta chain. The data were obtained in a study of blood T cell repertoires in COVID-19. Using immunoSEQ multiplex PCR, the repertoire was profiled, and TCRdb retains in-frame clones only, with some absent. The sample records approximately 360,000 clones, 80% to 90% being singletons. The germline CDR1 and CDR2 sequences are MGHRA and YSYEKL. The CDR3 loop spans 15 amino acids. Trimming took off 1 base at V and 1 base at J, with 9 bases between the two ends. Source material: PBMCs or T cells enriched from blood (not recorded which). The chain recombines TRBV4-1 with TRBJ2-3, with a possible D match to TRBD2 (6 bases). This clonotype was sampled from a middle-aged man in a cohort exposed to, infected with or recovered from COVID-19 (not recorded which). CDR3 region: CASSQAGVGTDTQYF. CDR3 DNA sequence: TGCGCCAGCAGCCAAGCGGGAGTCGGCACAGATACGCAGTATTTT.